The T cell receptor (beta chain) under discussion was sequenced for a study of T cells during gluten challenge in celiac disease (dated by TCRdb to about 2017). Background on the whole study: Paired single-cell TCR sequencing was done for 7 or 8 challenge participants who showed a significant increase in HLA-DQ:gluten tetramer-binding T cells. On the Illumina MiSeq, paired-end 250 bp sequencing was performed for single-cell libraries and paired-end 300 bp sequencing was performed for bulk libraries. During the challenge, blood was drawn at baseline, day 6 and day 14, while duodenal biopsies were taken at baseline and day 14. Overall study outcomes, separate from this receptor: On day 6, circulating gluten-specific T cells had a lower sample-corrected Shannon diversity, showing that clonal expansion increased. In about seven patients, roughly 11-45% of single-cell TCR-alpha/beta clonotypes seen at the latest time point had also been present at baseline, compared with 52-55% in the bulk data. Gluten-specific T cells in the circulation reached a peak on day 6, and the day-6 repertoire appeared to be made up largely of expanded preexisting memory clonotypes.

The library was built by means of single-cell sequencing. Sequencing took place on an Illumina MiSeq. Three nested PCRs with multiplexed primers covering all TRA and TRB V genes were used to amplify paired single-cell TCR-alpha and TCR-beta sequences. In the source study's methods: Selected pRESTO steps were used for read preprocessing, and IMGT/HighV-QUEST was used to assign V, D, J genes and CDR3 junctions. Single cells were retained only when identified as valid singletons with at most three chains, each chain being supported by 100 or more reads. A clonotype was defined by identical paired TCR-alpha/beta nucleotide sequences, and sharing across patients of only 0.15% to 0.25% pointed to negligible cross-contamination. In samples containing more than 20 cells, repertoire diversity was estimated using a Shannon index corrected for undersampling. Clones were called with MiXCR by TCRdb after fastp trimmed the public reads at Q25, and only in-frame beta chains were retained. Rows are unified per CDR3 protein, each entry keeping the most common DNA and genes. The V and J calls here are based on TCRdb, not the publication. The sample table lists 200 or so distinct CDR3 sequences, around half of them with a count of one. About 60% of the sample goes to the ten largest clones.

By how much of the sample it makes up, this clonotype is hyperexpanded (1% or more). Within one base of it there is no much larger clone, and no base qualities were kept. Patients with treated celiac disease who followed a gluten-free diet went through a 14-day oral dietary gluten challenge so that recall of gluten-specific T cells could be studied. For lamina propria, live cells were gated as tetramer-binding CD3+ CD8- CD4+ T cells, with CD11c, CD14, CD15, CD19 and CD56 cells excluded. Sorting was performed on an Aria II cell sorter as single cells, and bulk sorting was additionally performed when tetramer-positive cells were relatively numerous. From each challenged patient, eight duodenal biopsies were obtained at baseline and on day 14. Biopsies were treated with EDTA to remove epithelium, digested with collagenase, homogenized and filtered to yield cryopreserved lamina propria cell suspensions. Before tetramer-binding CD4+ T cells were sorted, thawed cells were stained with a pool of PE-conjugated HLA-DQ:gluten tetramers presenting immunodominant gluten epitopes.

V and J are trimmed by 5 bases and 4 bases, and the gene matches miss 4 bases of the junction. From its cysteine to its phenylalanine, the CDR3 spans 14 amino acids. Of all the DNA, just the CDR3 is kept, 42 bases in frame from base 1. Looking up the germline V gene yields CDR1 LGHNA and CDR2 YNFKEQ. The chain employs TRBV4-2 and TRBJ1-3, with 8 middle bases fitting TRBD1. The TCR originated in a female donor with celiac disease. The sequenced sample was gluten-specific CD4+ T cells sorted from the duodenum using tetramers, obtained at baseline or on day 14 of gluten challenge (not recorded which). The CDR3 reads CASSSRQGGNTIYF. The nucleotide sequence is TGTGCCAGCAGCTCACGACAGGGGGGAAACACCATATATTTT.